What follows are 28 T cell receptor beta chains derived from one specimen sequenced in a study of blood T cell repertoires in COVID-19. Sequenced by immunoSEQ multiplex PCR; TCRdb stores in-frame clones only, minus some. The table lists about 86,000 clones, approximately 80% of them singletons, with approximately 34% in the top ten. Sequencing was performed on peripheral blood. The origin of the receptors is an elderly woman with active or convalescent COVID-19.

This clone was picked up one time. The V call is TRBV4-1, the J call TRBJ2-7, with D maybe TRBD2 (7 bases). CDR1 and CDR2 (germline): MGHRA, YSYEKL. The ends were cut back, 3 bases at V and 3 bases at J, with 24 bases in the middle. This CDR3 spans 18 amino acids. The CDR3 bases are TGCGCCAGCAGCCAGAGGGGGGGGCCCGGGCAGGAATACTACGAGCAGTACTTC. Translation: CASSQRGGPGQEYYEQYF.

V is TRBV28 and J is TRBJ2-1; 8 positions match TRBD1. The CDR3 has 14 amino acids. Germline V CDR1 and CDR2: MDHEN, SYDVKM. V shed 10 bases and J 8 bases; nucleotides not matched to a gene: 13. CDR3 sequence reads: CATLQGGLTDEQFF. Written as DNA, the CDR3 is TGTGCCACCTTACAGGGGGGACTTACGGATGAGCAGTTCTTC.

The chain employs TRBV7-2 and TRBJ2-5; TRBD2 matches at 15 bases. Losses at the gene ends were 5 bases for V and 5 bases for J; bases not matched to a gene: 6. The CDR3 has 16 residues. Germline V gene data show CDR1 as SGHTA and CDR2 as FQGNSA. DNA of the CDR3: TGTGCCAGCAGCGCCGGGACTAGCGGGGGGTACGAGACCCAGTACTTC. This sequence encodes CASSAGTSGGYETQYF.

This clone was counted a few times. This chain connects TRBV7-2 to TRBJ2-7; the match to TRBD1 covers 7 bases. CDR1 and CDR2 from the germline V gene are SGHTA and FQGNSA. The CDR3 sequence is 14 residues long. The V gene end was trimmed by 5 bases and the J gene end by 5 bases; junction bases not matched to a gene: 9. CDR3 sequence: CASSQDRVDHEQYF. The CDR3 bases are TGTGCCAGCAGCCAAGACAGGGTAGATCACGAGCAGTACTTC.

The genes are TRBV5-4 and TRBJ1-1; 9 nucleotides align to TRBD1. Germline trimming cut 3 bases from V and 7 bases from J; bases unmatched to any gene: 10. Per the germline V gene, CDR1 is SGHNT and CDR2 is YYREEE (reference sequence). This CDR3 has 15 amino acids. The CDR3: CASSSLDRGGGEAFF. The CDR3 DNA reads TGTGCCAGCAGCTCCCTGGACAGGGGAGGCGGTGAAGCTTTCTTT.

The CDR3 is CASREDREDGYTF. CDR3 DNA sequence: TGTGCCAGCAGGGAGGACAGGGAAGATGGCTACACCTTC. The chain links TRBV2 to TRBJ1-2, with 8 bases fitting TRBD1. Germline CDR1 is SNHLY and CDR2 is FYNNEI. This CDR3 has 13 residues. V trimming: 6 bases; J trimming: 6 bases; junction bases outside the gene matches: 6.

This rearrangement joins TRBV3-1 (or the pseudogene TRBV3-2) to TRBJ1-5; the D gene is possibly TRBD1 (5 bases). The germline gives CDR1 LGHDT, CDR2 YNNKEL (reference sequence). The CDR3 is 15 amino acids. The V and J ends lost 4 bases and 1 base respectively, with 11 bases between them. CDR3 region: CASSLQPGSNQPQHF. The DNA of the CDR3 is TGTGCCAGCAGCCTACAACCAGGGAGCAATCAGCCCCAGCATTTT.

The chain links TRBV4-3 to TRBJ1-2; D gene unclear. V shed 0 bases and J shed 7 bases, with 18 bases lying between them. The germline V gene encodes CDR1 LGHNA and CDR2 YSLEER. The length of the CDR3 is 16 residues. The CDR3 sequence: CASSQELGSRLGGYTF. CDR3 bases: TGCGCCAGCAGCCAAGAATTAGGGAGCCGGTTGGGTGGCTACACCTTC.

The rearrangement uses TRBV5-4 and TRBJ1-2; 9 positions match TRBD1. This CDR3 has 14 residues. V lost 3 bases to trimming and J lost 4 bases; unmatched junction nucleotides: 4. CDR1 and CDR2 (germline): SGHNT, YYREEE (reference sequence). CDR3 sequence (DNA): TGTGCCAGCAGCTGGGGGACAGGGTTCTATGGCTACACCTTC. Protein sequence: CASSWGTGFYGYTF.

This clone was recorded a few times. The V gene is TRBV25-1, the J gene TRBJ2-2; 11 bases are shared with TRBD1. The CDR3 length is 16 residues. CDR1 and CDR2 from the germline V gene are MGHDK and SYGVNS. J lost 7 bases, V lost 1 base, and 5 bases had no gene match. This chain's CDR3 is CASSEWRTGGVGELFF. The CDR3 DNA sequence: TGTGCCAGCAGTGAATGGAGGACAGGGGGCGTCGGGGAGCTGTTTTTT.

J is TRBJ2-3 and V is TRBV4-3, with no clear D. Germline CDR1 and CDR2: LGHNA and YSLEER. This CDR3 contains 13 residues. Trimming took 0 bases from V and 3 from J, leaving 4 bases between them. This CDR3 reads CASSQDPTDTQYF. The CDR3 DNA is TGCGCCAGCAGCCAAGACCCTACAGATACGCAGTATTTT.

The V gene is TRBV6-2 or TRBV6-3, the J gene TRBJ2-5; TRBD2 might be the D (6 bases). Germline V gene sequence: CDR1 MNHEY, CDR2 SVGEGT. V lost 5 bases and J 5 bases, leaving 12 bases between the germline ends. The CDR3 spans 13 residues. The CDR3 DNA reads as TGTGCCAGCAGTGGGCTGGCGGGGGAGACCCAGTACTTC. Amino acid sequence: CASSGLAGETQYF.

The chain carries TRBV6-2 or TRBV6-3 and TRBJ2-5, with D maybe TRBD1 (6 bases). The CDR3 extends over 15 amino acids. The V gene lost 5 bases and the J gene lost 5 bases, with 18 bases spanning the gap. Germline V gene lookup returns CDR1 MNHEY and CDR2 SVGEGT. In DNA form, the CDR3 reads TGTGCCAGCAGTGCGAGTTACAGGGCTGAGGAGACCCAGTACTTC. As protein: CASSASYRAEETQYF.

The V gene is TRBV5-1, the J gene TRBJ2-2; D perhaps matches TRBD1 (6 bases). The length of the CDR3 is 16 residues. Germline V gives CDR1 SGHRS, CDR2 YFSETQ. Trimming shortened V by 0 bases and J by 0 bases, and 9 bases separated the two germline ends. CDR3 nucleotide sequence: TGCGCCAGCAGCTTGGCAGGGGCTTCGAACACCGGGGAGCTGTTTTTT. This sequence encodes CASSLAGASNTGELFF.

Remarks on this clone: The same CDR3 also results from other DNA sequences found in this sample. The V call is TRBV5-1, the J call TRBJ1-1; D not resolved. Germline V gene data show CDR1 as SGHRS and CDR2 as YFSETQ. CDR3 length equals 14 residues. Trimming shortened V by 0 bases and J by 2 bases, and 8 bases separated the two germline ends. CDR3 region: CASSLGQTNTEAFF. In DNA form, the CDR3 reads TGCGCCAGCAGCTTGGGGCAGACTAACACTGAAGCTTTCTTT. The variable domain in full, with the rest retrieved from reference TRBV5-1 and TRBJ1-1, is KAGVTQTPRYLIKTRGQQVTLSCSPISGHRSVSWYQQTPGQGLQFLFEYFSETQRNKGNFPGRFSGRQFSNSRSEMNVSTLELGDSALYLCASSLGQTNTEAFFGQGTRLTVV.

This clone was seen once. CDR3 DNA sequence: TGCGCCAGCAGCCCGGCCCGTGTCGGGGGAAACACCATATATTTT. Protein product: CASSPARVGGNTIYF. V is TRBV10-2 and J is TRBJ1-3; no reliable D call. V was pared by 6 bases and J by 4 bases, with 16 bases between. Looked up from germline, CDR1 is WSHSY and CDR2 is SAAADI. The CDR3 sequence is 15 residues long.

This clone turned up a few times. V is TRBV2 and J is TRBJ2-2; possibly TRBD1 for D (6 bases). V lost 6 bases and J 3 bases, leaving 11 bases between the germline ends. The CDR3 consists of 14 residues. Germline loops: CDR1 SNHLY, CDR2 FYNNEI. The CDR3, as DNA: TGTGCCAGCAGCCGGGACACCTACACCGGGGAGCTGTTTTTT. As protein: CASSRDTYTGELFF.

This chain uses TRBV10-3 with TRBJ1-1; D not resolved. The CDR3 is made up of 14 amino acids. The V end was cut by 6 bases, the J end by 1 base, with 12 bases between. CDR1 is ENHRY, CDR2 SYGVKD, per germline. The chain's CDR3 is CAISERGENTEAFF. CDR3 nucleotide sequence: TGTGCCATCAGCGAGAGAGGTGAGAACACTGAAGCTTTCTTT.

The chain combines TRBV4-3 with TRBJ1-1, with D perhaps matching TRBD1 (6 bases). V was cut by 1 base and J by 3 bases, with 12 bases left in between. Germline values: CDR1 LGHNA, CDR2 YSLEER. The CDR3 is made up of 15 amino acids. The CDR3 loop is CASSQGGGRDTEAFF. In DNA, the CDR3 is TGCGCCAGCAGCCAAGGGGGGGGGCGAGACACTGAAGCTTTCTTT.

This clone is a singleton in its sample. This rearrangement joins TRBV15 to TRBJ2-5; 13 nucleotides line up with TRBD2. Germline V lookup: CDR1 LNHNV, CDR2 YYDKDF (reference sequence). V lost 0 bases, J lost 3 bases, and 7 bases stayed unmatched. The CDR3 covers 18 residues. Here the CDR3 DNA reads TGTGCCACCAGCAGAGAACTAGCGGGGGGGCAGGTTGAAGAGACCCAGTACTTC. Protein product: CATSRELAGGQVEETQYF.

The chain joins TRBV7-3 to TRBJ2-2; no firm D call. Per the germline V gene, CDR1 is SGHTA and CDR2 is FQGTGA. Deletions cut 3 bases from V and 5 bases from J, with 10 bases between. CDR3 length: 14 residues. The CDR3 DNA reads TGTGCCAGCAGCTTTACGAGTGTAACCGGGGAGCTGTTTTTT. Translation: CASSFTSVTGELFF.

J is TRBJ1-4 and V is TRBV28, with 8 positions matching TRBD1. The V segment lost 3 bases and the J segment 8 bases; nucleotides outside the gene matches: 2. The CDR3 runs 13 residues. In germline, CDR1 is MDHEN, CDR2 SYDVKM. In DNA, the CDR3 is TGTGCCAGCAGTTTTGACAGGGGCGAAAAACTGTTTTTT. It specifies CASSFDRGEKLFF.

This chain connects TRBV11-2 to TRBJ1-1, with 8 bases fitting TRBD1. The V segment lost 5 bases and the J segment 1 base; nucleotides outside the gene matches: 3. The CDR3 loop spans 14 amino acids. Germline V gene sequence: CDR1 SGHAT, CDR2 FQNNGV. The CDR3: CASSTGQGNTEAFF. As DNA, the CDR3 is TGTGCCAGCAGCACCGGACAGGGGAACACTGAAGCTTTCTTT. The whole variable domain, filled in from reference TRBV11-2 and TRBJ1-1, reads EAGVAQSPRYKIIEKRQSVAFWCNPISGHATLYWYQQILGQGPKLLIQFQNNGVVDDSQLPKDRFSAERLKGVDSTLKIQPAKLEDSAVYLCASSTGQGNTEAFFGQGTRLTVV.

The V call is TRBV2, the J call TRBJ2-7, with 7 bases fitting TRBD2. The CDR3 consists of 11 residues. In germline, CDR1 is SNHLY, CDR2 FYNNEI. The J segment lost 6 bases and the V segment lost 8 bases, leaving 4 bases of the junction unmatched. The DNA for the CDR3 is TGTGCCAGCGGACGGACTAGCGAGCAGTACTTC. As protein: CASGRTSEQYF. Filled out from reference TRBV2 and TRBJ2-7, the complete variable domain reads EPEVTQTPSHQVTQMGQEVILRCVPISNHLYFYWYRQILGQKVEFLVSFYNNEISEKSEIFDDQFSVERPDGSNFTLKIRSTKLEDSAMYFCASGRTSEQYFGPGTRLTVT.

The chain is built from TRBV7-9 and TRBJ1-2, with a possible D match to TRBD1 (5 bases). Trimming took off 4 bases at V and 3 bases at J, with 24 bases between the two ends. The CDR3 length is 18 residues. Germline lookup yields CDR1 SEHNR and CDR2 FQNEAQ (reference sequence). This chain's CDR3 is CASSYYRDGGVFDYGYTF. In DNA form, the CDR3 reads TGTGCCAGCAGCTATTATCGAGATGGGGGGGTCTTCGACTATGGCTACACCTTC.

The chain joins TRBV2 to TRBJ1-1; D gene uncertain. Germline assignment: CDR1 SNHLY and CDR2 FYNNEI. V was shortened by 3 bases and J by 0 bases, with 8 bases between the two germline ends. This CDR3 region has 14 residues. CDR3 amino acids: CASSDEGVNTEAFF. CDR3 sequence (DNA): TGTGCCAGCAGTGACGAGGGTGTGAACACTGAAGCTTTCTTT. Full variable domain (missing parts from reference TRBV2 and TRBJ1-1): EPEVTQTPSHQVTQMGQEVILRCVPISNHLYFYWYRQILGQKVEFLVSFYNNEISEKSEIFDDQFSVERPDGSNFTLKIRSTKLEDSAMYFCASSDEGVNTEAFFGQGTRLTVV.

This rearrangement joins TRBV23-1 to TRBJ1-4; D is possibly TRBD1 (5 bases). TRBV23-1 is an open reading frame whose function is uncertain. Trimming took off 4 bases at V and 7 bases at J, with 16 bases between the two ends. The CDR3 covers 15 residues. The CDR3: CASSRSGGMGEKLFF. The CDR3 DNA is TGCGCCAGCAGTCGATCCGGGGGGATGGGTGAAAAACTGTTTTTT.

The V call is TRBV5-1, the J call TRBJ1-2; the match to TRBD1 covers 7 bases. The CDR3 covers 17 residues. Germline V gene sequence: CDR1 SGHRS, CDR2 YFSETQ. Trimming at V came to 4 bases and at J to 1 base, leaving 13 bases not matched to a gene. CDR3 region: CASSQGQLSADNYGYTF. The CDR3 DNA is TGCGCCAGCAGCCAGGGACAGCTCTCGGCTGATAACTATGGCTACACCTTC.